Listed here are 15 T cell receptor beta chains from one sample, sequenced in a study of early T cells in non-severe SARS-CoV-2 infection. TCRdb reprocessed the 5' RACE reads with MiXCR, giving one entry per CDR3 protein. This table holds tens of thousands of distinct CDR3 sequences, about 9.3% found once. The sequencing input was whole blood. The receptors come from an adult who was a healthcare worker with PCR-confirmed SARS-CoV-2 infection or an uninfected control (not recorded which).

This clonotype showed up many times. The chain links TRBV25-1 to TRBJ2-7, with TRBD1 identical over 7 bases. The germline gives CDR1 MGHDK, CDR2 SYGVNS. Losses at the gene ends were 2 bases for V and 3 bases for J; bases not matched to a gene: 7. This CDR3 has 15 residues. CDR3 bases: TGTGCCAGCAGTGAAGGGAACAGGGGAATCTACGAGCAGTACTTC. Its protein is CASSEGNRGIYEQYF.

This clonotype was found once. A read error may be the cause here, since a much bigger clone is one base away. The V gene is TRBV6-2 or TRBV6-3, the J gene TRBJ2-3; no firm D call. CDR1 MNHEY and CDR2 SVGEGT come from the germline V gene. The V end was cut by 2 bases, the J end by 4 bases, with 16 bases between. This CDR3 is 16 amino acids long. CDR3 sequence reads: CASSYPSGTNADTQYF. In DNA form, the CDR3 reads TGTGCCAGCAGTTACCCGTCGGGCACTAACGCAGATACGCAGTATTTT.

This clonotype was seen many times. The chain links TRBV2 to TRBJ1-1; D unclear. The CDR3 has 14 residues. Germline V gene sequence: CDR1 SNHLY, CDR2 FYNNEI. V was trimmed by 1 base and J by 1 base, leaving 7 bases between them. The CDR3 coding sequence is TGTGCCAGCAGTGAAGAAGGGCGGAACACTGAAGCTTTCTTT. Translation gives CASSEEGRNTEAFF.

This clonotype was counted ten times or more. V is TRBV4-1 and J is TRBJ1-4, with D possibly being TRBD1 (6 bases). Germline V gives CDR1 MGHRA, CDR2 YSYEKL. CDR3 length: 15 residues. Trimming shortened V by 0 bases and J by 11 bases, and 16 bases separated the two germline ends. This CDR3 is CASSQDFPDRLKLFF. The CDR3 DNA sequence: TGCGCCAGCAGCCAAGATTTCCCCGACAGGCTTAAACTGTTTTTT.

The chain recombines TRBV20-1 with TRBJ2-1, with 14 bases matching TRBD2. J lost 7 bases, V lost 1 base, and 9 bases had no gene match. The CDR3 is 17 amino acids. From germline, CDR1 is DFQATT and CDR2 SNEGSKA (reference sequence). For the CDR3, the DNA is TGCAGTGCTAGAGTTCCGGGACTAGCGGGAGTGTGGAATGAGCAGTTCTTC. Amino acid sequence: CSARVPGLAGVWNEQFF.

DNA for the CDR3: TGTGCCAGCAGCCTTAAAGCGGGAGGGACATACATCTCCTACGAGCAGTACTTC. Protein: CASSLKAGGTYISYEQYF. V usage is TRBV5-6 and J usage is TRBJ2-7, with 10 bases identical to TRBD2. Germline CDR1 and CDR2: SGHDT and YYEEEE. This CDR3 has 18 residues. V trimming: 4 bases; J trimming: 0 bases; junction bases outside the gene matches: 13. Full variable domain (missing parts from reference TRBV5-6 and TRBJ2-7): DAGVTQSPTHLIKTRGQQVTLRCSPKSGHDTVSWYQQALGQGPQFIFQYYEEEERQRGNFPDRFSGHQFPNYSSELNVNALLLGDSALYLCASSLKAGGTYISYEQYFGPGTRLTVT.

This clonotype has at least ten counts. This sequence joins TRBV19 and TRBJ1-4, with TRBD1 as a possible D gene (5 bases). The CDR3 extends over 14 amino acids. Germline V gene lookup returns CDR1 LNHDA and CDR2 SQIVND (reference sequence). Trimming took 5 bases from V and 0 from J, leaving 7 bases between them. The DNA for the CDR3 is TGTGCCAGTAGTTCACAGGCAACTAATGAAAAACTGTTTTTT. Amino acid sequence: CASSSQATNEKLFF.

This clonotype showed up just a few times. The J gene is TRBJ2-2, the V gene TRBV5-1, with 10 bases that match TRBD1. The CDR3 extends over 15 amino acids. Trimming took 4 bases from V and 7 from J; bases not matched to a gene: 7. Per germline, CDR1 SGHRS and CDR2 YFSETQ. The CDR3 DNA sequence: TGCGCCAGCAGCCCCGGGACAGGGGAGAGCGGGGAGCTGTTTTTT. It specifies CASSPGTGESGELFF.

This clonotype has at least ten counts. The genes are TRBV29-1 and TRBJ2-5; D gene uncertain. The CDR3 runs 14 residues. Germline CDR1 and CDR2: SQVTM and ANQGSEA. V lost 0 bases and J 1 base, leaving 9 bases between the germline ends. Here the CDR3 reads CSVEDRGIQETQYF. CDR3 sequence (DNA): TGCAGCGTTGAAGATCGTGGCATCCAAGAGACCCAGTACTTC. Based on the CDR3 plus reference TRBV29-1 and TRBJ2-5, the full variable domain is SAVISQKPSRDICQRGTSLTIQCQVDSQVTMMFWYRQQPGQSLTLIATANQGSEATYESGFVIDKFPISRPNLTFSTLTVSNMSPEDSSIYLCSVEDRGIQETQYFGPGTRLLVL.

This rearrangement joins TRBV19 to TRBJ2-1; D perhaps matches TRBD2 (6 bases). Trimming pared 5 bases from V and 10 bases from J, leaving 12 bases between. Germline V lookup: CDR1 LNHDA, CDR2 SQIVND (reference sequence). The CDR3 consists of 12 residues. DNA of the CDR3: TGTGCCAGTAGTCGGGGGTGGAGCGAGCAGTTCTTC. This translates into CASSRGWSEQFF.

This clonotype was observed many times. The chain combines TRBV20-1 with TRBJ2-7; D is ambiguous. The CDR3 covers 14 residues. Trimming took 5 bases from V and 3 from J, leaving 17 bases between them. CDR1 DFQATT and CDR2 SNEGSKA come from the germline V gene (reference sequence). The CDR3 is CSALLTGPYYEQYF. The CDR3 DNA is TGCAGTGCTCTCCTAACCGGACCGTACTACGAGCAGTACTTC.

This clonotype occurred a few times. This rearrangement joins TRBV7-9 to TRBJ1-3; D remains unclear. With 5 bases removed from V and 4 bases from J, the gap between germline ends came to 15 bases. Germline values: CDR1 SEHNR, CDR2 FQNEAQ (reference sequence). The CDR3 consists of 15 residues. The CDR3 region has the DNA TGTGCCAGCAGCCGACCGGGAATACCAGGAAACACCATATATTTT. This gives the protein CASSRPGIPGNTIYF.

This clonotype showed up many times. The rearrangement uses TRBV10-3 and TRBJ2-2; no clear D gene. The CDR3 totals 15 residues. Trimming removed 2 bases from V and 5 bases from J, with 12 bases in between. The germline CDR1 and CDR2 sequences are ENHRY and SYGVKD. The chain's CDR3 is CAISEPLGGTGELFF. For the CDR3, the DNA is TGTGCCATCAGTGAGCCCCTCGGCGGTACCGGGGAGCTGTTTTTT.

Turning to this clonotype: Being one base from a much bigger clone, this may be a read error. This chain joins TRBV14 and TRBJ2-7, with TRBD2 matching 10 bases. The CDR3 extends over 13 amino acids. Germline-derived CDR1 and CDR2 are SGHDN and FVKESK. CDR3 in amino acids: CVSSWTSGYEQYF. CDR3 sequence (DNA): TGTGTCAGCAGCTGGACTAGCGGTTACGAGCAGTACTTC.

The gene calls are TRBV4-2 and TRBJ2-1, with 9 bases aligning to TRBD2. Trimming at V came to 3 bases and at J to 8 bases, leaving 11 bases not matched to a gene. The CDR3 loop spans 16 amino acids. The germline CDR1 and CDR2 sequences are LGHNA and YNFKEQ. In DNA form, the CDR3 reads TGTGCCAGCAGCCATTACAGGGCTAGCGGGACGGATGAGCAGTTCTTC. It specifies CASSHYRASGTDEQFF.